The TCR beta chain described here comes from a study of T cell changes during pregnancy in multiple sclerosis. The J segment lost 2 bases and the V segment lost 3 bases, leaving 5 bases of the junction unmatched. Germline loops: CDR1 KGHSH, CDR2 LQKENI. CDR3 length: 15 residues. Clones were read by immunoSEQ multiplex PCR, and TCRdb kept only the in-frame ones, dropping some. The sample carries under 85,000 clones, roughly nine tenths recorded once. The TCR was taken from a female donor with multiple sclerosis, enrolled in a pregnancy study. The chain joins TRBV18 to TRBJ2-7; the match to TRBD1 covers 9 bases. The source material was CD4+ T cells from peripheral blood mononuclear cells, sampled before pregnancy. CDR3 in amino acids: CASSPSGQGTYEQYF. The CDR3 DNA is TGTGCCAGCTCACCCTCGGGACAGGGCACCTACGAGCAGTACTTC.